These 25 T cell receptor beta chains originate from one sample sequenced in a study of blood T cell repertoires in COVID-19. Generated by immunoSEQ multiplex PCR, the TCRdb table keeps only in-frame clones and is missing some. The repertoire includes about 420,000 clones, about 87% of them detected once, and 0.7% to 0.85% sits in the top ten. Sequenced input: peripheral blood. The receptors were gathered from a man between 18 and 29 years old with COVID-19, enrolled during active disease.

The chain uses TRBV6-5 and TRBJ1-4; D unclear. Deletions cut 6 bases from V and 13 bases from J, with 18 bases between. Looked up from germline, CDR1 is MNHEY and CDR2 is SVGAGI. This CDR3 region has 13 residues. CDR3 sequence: CASRERYGDALFF. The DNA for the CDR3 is TGTGCCAGCAGGGAGAGGTACGGGGATGCACTGTTTTTT.

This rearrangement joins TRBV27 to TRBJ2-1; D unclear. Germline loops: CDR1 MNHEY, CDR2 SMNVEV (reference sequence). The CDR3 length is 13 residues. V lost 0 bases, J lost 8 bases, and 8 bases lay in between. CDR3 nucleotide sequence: TGTGCCAGCAGTTTATCCCCAAGCCATGAGCAGTTCTTC. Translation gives CASSLSPSHEQFF.

The CDR3 region is CASSVRLGTSGISYNEQFF. The CDR3 DNA is TGTGCCAGCAGCGTAAGACTCGGGACTAGCGGGATCAGCTACAATGAGCAGTTCTTC. The chain employs TRBV11-3 and TRBJ2-1; TRBD2 agrees at 13 bases. Looked up from germline, CDR1 is SGHNT and CDR2 is YENEEA. This CDR3 region has 19 residues. V shed 5 bases and J 3 bases; nucleotides not matched to a gene: 13.

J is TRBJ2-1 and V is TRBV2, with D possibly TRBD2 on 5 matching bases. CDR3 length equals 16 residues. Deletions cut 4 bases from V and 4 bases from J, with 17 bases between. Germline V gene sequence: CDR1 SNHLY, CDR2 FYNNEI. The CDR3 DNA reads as TGTGCCAGCAGTGGCGGTGGGCTAGCCATATACAATGAGCAGTTCTTC. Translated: CASSGGGLAIYNEQFF.

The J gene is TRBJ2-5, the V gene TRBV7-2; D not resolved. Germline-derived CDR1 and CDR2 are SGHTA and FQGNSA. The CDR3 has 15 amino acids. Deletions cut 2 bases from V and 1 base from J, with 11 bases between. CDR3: CASSLLGSPQETQYF. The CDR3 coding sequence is TGTGCCAGCAGCTTATTGGGCAGCCCCCAAGAGACCCAGTACTTC.

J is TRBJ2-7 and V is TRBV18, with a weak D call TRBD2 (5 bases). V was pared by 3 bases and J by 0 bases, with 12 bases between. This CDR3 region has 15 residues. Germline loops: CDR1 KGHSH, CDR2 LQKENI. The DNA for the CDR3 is TGTGCCAGCTCACCTGTAAGCGGAAGCTCCTACGAGCAGTACTTC. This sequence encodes CASSPVSGSSYEQYF.

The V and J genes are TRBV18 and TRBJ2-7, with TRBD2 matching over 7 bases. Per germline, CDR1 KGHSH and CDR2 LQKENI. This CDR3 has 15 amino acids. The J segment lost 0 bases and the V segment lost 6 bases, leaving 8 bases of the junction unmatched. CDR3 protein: CASSFARTSSYEQYF. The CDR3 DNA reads TGTGCCAGCTCTTTTGCTCGGACTAGCTCCTACGAGCAGTACTTC. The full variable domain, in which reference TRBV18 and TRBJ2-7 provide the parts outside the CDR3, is NAGVMQNPRHLVRRRGQEARLRCSPMKGHSHVYWYRQLPEEGLKFMVYLQKENIIDESGMPKERFSAEFPKEGPSILRIQQVVRGDSAAYFCASSFARTSSYEQYFGPGTRLTVT.

The CDR3 sequence: CASSYRGAGDTQYF. The CDR3 nucleotides read TGTGCCAGCAGTTACCGCGGGGCGGGAGATACGCAGTATTTT. The J gene is TRBJ2-3, the V gene TRBV6-6; TRBD2 might be the D (6 bases). V lost 2 bases to trimming and J lost 5 bases, with 11 bases between them. This CDR3 contains 14 residues. Germline values: CDR1 MNHNY, CDR2 SVGAGI (reference sequence).

DNA of the CDR3: TGTGCCAGCACCAGACCGGGATTCGAGCAGTACTTC. Its protein is CASTRPGFEQYF. The rearrangement uses TRBV6-5 and TRBJ2-7, with D perhaps TRBD2 (5 bases). Between the trimmed V and J ends, which lost 7 bases and 6 bases, there was a span of 13 bases. The length of the CDR3 is 12 residues. Looked up from germline, CDR1 is MNHEY and CDR2 is SVGAGI.

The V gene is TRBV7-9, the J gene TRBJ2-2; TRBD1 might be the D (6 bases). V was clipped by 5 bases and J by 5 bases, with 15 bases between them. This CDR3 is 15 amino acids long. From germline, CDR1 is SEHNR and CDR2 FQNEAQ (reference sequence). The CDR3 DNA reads TGTGCCAGCAGCGGCAGACAGGTGCTAACCGGGGAGCTGTTTTTT. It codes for CASSGRQVLTGELFF.

The CDR3 sequence: CASSTQGLVNEQFF. The CDR3 nucleotides are TGTGCCAGCAGCACACAGGGACTAGTGAATGAGCAGTTCTTC. This chain joins TRBV3-1 (or the pseudogene TRBV3-2) and TRBJ2-1; 8 bases fit TRBD2. The length of the CDR3 is 14 residues. CDR1 LGHDT and CDR2 YNNKEL come from the germline V gene (reference sequence). The J segment lost 7 bases and the V segment lost 5 bases, leaving 7 bases of the junction unmatched.

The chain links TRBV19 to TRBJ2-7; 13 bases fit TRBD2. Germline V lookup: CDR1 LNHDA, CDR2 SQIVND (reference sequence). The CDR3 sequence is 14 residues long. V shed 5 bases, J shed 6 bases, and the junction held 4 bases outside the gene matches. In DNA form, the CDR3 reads TGTGCCAGTAGTGGACTAGCGGGAGCGGGCGAGCAGTACTTC. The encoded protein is CASSGLAGAGEQYF.

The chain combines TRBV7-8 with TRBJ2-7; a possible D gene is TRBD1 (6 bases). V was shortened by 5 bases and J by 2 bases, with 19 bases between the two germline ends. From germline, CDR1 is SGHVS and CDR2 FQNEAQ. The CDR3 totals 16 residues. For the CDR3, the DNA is TGTGCCAGCAGCGATAAACCCCCCCCAGGGGCCTACGAGCAGTACTTC. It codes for CASSDKPPPGAYEQYF.

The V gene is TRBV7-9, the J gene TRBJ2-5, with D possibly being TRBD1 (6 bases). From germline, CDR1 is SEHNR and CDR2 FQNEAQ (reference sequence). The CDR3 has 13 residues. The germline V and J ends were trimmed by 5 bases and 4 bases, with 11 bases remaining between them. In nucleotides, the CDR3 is TGTGCCAGCAGCCAGGGGTTTGGAGAGACCCAGTACTTC. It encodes CASSQGFGETQYF.

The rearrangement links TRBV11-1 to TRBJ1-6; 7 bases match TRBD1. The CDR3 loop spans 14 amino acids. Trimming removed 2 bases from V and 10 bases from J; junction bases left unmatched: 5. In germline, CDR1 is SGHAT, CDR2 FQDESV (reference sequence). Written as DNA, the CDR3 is TGTGCCAGCAGCTTACAGGGACAGAGCTCACCCCTCCACTTT. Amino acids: CASSLQGQSSPLHF.

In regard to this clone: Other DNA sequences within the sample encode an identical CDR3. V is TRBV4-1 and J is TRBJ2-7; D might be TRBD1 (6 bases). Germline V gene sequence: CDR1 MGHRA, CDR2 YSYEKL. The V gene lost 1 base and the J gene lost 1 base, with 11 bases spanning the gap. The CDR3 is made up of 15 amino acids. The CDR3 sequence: CASSQATGSSYEQYF. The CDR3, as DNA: TGCGCCAGCAGCCAAGCGACAGGTTCTTCCTACGAGCAGTACTTC.

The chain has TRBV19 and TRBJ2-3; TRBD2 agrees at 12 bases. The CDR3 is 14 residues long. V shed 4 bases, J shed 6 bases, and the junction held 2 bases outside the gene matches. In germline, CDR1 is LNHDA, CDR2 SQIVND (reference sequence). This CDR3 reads CASSTSGGEDTQYF. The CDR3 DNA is TGTGCCAGTAGTACTAGCGGGGGGGAGGATACGCAGTATTTT.

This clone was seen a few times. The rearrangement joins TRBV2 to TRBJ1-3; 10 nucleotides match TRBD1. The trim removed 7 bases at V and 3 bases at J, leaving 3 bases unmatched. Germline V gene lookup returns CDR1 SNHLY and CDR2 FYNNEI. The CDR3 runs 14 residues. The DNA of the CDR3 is TGTGCCAGCAAGGACAGGGGGGTTGGAAACACCATATATTTT. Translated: CASKDRGVGNTIYF.

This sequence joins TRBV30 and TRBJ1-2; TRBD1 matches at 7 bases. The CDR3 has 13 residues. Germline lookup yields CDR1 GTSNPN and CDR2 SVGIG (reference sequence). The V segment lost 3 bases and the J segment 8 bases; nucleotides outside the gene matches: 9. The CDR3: CAWSKTGKAGYTF. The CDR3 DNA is TGTGCCTGGAGCAAGACAGGGAAAGCGGGCTACACCTTC.

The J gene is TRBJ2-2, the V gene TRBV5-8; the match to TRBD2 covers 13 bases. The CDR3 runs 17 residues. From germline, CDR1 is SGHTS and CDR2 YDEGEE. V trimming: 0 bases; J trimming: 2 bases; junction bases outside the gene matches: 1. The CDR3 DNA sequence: TGTGCCAGCAGCTTGGGGGGACTAGCGGGAAACACCGGGGAGCTGTTTTTT. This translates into CASSLGGLAGNTGELFF.

The CDR3 DNA is TGTGCCAGCGGGGGATCGGACAGGCCCACTAACTATGGCTACACCTTC. As protein: CASGGSDRPTNYGYTF. The chain uses TRBV2 and TRBJ1-2; 7 positions match TRBD1. The CDR3 consists of 16 residues. Germline CDR1 reads SNHLY; CDR2 reads FYNNEI. J was trimmed by 0 bases and V by 8 bases; bases with no gene match: 12.

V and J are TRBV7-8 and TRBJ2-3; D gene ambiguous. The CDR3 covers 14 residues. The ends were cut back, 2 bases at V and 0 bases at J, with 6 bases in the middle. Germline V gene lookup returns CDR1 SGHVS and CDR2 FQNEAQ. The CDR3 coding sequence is TGTGCCAGCAGCTTAATCCAGAGCACAGATACGCAGTATTTT. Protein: CASSLIQSTDTQYF.

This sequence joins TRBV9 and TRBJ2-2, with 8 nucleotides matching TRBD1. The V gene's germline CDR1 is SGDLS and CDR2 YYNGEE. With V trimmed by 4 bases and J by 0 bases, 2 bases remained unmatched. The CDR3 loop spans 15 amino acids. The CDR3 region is CASSMTGANTGELFF. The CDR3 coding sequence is TGTGCCAGCAGCATGACAGGGGCGAACACCGGGGAGCTGTTTTTT. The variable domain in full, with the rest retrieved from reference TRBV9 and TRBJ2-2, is DSGVTQTPKHLITATGQRVTLRCSPRSGDLSVYWYQQSLDQGLQFLIQYYNGEERAKGNILERFSAQQFPDLHSELNLSSLELGDSALYFCASSMTGANTGELFFGEGSRLTVL.

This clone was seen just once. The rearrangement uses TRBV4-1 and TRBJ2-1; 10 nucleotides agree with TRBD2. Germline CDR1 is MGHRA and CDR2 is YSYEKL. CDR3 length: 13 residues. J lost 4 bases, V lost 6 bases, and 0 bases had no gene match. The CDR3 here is CASRTSGYNEQFF. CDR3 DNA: TGCGCCAGCAGGACTAGCGGGTACAATGAGCAGTTCTTC.

The CDR3 coding sequence is TGTGCCAGCACCTCTCCGGACAGAGCGGTCTATGGCTACACCTTC. Residues: CASTSPDRAVYGYTF. This sequence joins TRBV5-4 and TRBJ1-2; TRBD1 might be the D (6 bases). In germline, CDR1 is SGHNT, CDR2 YYREEE (reference sequence). CDR3 length equals 15 residues. The germline V and J ends were trimmed by 6 bases and 4 bases, with 19 bases remaining between them. The full variable domain, with the rest looked up from reference TRBV5-4 and TRBJ1-2, is ETGVTQSPTHLIKTRGQQVTLRCSSQSGHNTVSWYQQALGQGPQFIFQYYREEENGRGNFPPRFSGLQFPNYSSELNVNALELDDSALYLCASTSPDRAVYGYTFGSGTRLTVV.